What follows is one T cell receptor beta chain and its context. TCRdb recomputed calls from the reads with MiXCR, one row per CDR3 protein. Of around 19,000 distinct CDR3 sequences in the sample, around 9.6% are singletons; the top ten hold over 2.5%. The entry originates in a study of type 1 regulatory T cells. Study as a whole: T-allo10 is an in vitro-generated, Tr1-enriched CD4 T cell product specific for alloantigen.

The V gene lost 0 bases and the J gene lost 2 bases, with 10 bases spanning the gap. The CDR3 sequence is 15 residues long. Germline-derived CDR1 and CDR2 are SGHVS and FQNEAQ. The receptor comes from a human donor in good health. The specimen was CD4+ T cells, either the whole sample or a sorted fraction (not recorded which). V gene TRBV7-8 combines with J gene TRBJ2-5; tentative D call: TRBD1 (5 bases). The CDR3 bases are TGTGCCAGCAGCTTAGCCCGGACACCTCAAGAGACCCAGTACTTC. Its translation is CASSLARTPQETQYF. Full variable domain (rest looked up from reference TRBV7-8 and TRBJ2-5): GAGVSQSPRYKVAKRGQDVALRCDPISGHVSLFWYQQALGQGPEFLTYFQNEAQLDKSGLPSDRFFAERPEGSVSTLKIQRTQQEDSAVYLCASSLARTPQETQYFGPGTRLLVL.